This T cell receptor beta chain was found in a study of PD-L1 blockade in urothelial cancer. For the study at large: Bladder-origin urothelial cancer in males covered about 90% of the roughly 30 patients. Analysis of the blood was performed 3 weeks (second dose) and 6 weeks after treatment start. Blood samples had a median of approximately 150,000 T cells, 75,000 or so unique TCRs, and clonality roughly 0.08.

The assay was immunoSEQ multiplex PCR, and TCRdb's table has in-frame clones only and misses some. The table lists about 28,000 clones, roughly 80% of them singletons, with about 2.1% in the top ten. The receptor's source is a man between 45 and 60 years old with urothelial cancer. The source material was PBMCs, sampled around atezolizumab (anti-PD-L1) treatment.

In DNA form, the CDR3 reads TGCGCCAGCAGTGCGGCAGGACGGGGTCAGCCCCAGCATTTT. Protein sequence: CASSAAGRGQPQHF. This sequence joins TRBV10-1 and TRBJ1-5, with D uncertain. V gave up 4 bases and J gave up 6 bases, with 13 bases separating them. Germline CDR1 reads WNHNN; CDR2 reads SYGVQD (reference sequence). CDR3 length: 14 residues.